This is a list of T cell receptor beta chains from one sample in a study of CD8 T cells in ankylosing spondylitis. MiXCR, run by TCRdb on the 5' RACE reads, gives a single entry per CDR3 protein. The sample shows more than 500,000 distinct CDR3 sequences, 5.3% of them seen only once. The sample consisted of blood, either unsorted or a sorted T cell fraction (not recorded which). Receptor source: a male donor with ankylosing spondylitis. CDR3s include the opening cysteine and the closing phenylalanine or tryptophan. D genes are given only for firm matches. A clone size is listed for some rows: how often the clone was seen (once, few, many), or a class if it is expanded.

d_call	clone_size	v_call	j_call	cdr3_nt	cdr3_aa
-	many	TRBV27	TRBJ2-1	TGTGCCAGCAGTTTAGGACTCGGACAAGGTGGTCCCAATGAGCAGTTCTTC	CASSLGLGQGGPNEQFF
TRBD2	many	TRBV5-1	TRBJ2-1	TGCGCCAGCAGCCTCCGGGCGGGGGGCTCCTACAATGAGCAGTTCTTC	CASSLRAGGSYNEQFF
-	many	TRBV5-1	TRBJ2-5	TGCGCCAGCAGCTTGGTTGGGGAAGAGACCCAGTACTTC	CASSLVGEETQYF
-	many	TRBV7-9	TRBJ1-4	TGTGCCAGCAGCCGAGGAAGAGAAAAACTGTTTTTT	CASSRGREKLFF
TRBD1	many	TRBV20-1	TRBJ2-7	TGCAGTGCCCCCTACTCGGCAGGGGGCCCCTACGAGCAGTACTTC	CSAPYSAGGPYEQYF
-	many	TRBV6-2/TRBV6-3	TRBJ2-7	TGTGCCAGCAAAGACAGCTACTACGAGCAGTACTTC	CASKDSYYEQYF
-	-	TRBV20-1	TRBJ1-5	TGCAGTGCCCGCGGGGGGGCAGCATATAGCAATCAGCCCCAGCATTTT	CSARGGAAYSNQPQHF
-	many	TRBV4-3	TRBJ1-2	TGCGCCAGCAGCCAAGATTACTGGTATGGCTACACCTTC	CASSQDYWYGYTF
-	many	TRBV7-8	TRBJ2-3	TGTGCCAGCAGCTCACTTCAGGAACAGGAGGGAGATACGCAGTATTTT	CASSSLQEQEGDTQYF
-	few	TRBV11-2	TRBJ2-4	TGTGCCAGCAGCTTAGGGGGTAGTCTCACGAGGTCCGGAAACATTCAGTACTTC	CASSLGGSLTRSGNIQYF
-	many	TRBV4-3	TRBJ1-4	TGCGCCAGCAGCCAGGACCCATGGACTGGAGAAAAACTGTTTTTT	CASSQDPWTGEKLFF
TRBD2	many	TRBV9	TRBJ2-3	TGTGCCAGCAGCGTAGATACTAGCGGGGGTACAGATACGCAGTATTTT	CASSVDTSGGTDTQYF
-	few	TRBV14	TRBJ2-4	TGTGCCAGCAGCCAAGATTGGCGAAACATTCAGTACTTC	CASSQDWRNIQYF
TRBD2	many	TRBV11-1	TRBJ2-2	TGTGCCAGCAGCTTAGGGCTAGCGGGAGTAAGGAACACCGGGGAGCTGTTTTTT	CASSLGLAGVRNTGELFF
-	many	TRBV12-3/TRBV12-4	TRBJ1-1	TGTGCCAGCAGCGTCCGGAGGACTGAAGCTTTCTTT	CASSVRRTEAFF
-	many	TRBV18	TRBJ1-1	TGTGCCAGCTCACCACTGAGGTCAGGCACTGAAGCTTTCTTT	CASSPLRSGTEAFF
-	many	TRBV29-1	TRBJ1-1	TGCAGCGTTGGTGAAAGAGACACTGAAGCTTTCTTT	CSVGERDTEAFF
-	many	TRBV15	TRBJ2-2	TGTGCCAGTACGTTGGGTCTCGCCGGGGAGCTGTTTTTT	CASTLGLAGELFF
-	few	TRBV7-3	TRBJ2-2	TGTGCCAGCGCAACGGGGGCTAACACCGGGGAGCTGTTTTTT	CASATGANTGELFF
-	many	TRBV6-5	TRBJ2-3	TGTGCCAGCAGTTATCGAATAGGGGAAGATACGCAGTATTTT	CASSYRIGEDTQYF
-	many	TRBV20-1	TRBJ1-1	TGCAGTGCTAGAGATCTAGGCCCCCAGGAGGGGGACACTGAAGCTTTCTTT	CSARDLGPQEGDTEAFF
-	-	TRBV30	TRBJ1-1	TGTGCCTCGGACAGTGCGGTCCGGAACACTGAAGCTTTCTTT	CASDSAVRNTEAFF
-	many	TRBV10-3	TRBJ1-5	TGTGCCATCAGTAGGGACCTTAGCAATCAGCCCCAGCATTTT	CAISRDLSNQPQHF
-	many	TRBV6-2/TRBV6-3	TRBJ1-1	TGTGCCAGCAGTTACCAGGCCAACACTGAAGCTTTCTTT	CASSYQANTEAFF
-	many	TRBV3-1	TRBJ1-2	TGTGCCAGCAGCCAGTGGGTCAGGGGACGCGGTGGCTACACCTTC	CASSQWVRGRGGYTF
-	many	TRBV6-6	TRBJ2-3	TGTGCCAGCGGGGGCGGAGACACAGATACGCAGTATTTT	CASGGGDTDTQYF
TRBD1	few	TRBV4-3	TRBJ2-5	TGCGCCAGCAGCCAAGAAAAGACAGGGTTTGGTTTTGAGACCCAGTACTTC	CASSQEKTGFGFETQYF
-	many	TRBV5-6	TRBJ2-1	TGTGCCAGCAGCGGTACAGGGAGCTCCTACAATGAGCAGTTCTTC	CASSGTGSSYNEQFF
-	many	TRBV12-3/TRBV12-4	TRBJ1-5	TGTGCCAGCAGTTCATGGGGGAGCAATCAGCCCCAGCATTTT	CASSSWGSNQPQHF
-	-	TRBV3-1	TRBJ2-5	TGTGCCAGCAGCCAGAACGTCGAAGAGACCCAGTACTTC	CASSQNVEETQYF
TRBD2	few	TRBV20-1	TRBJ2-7	TGCAGTGCTAGAAGTCGTAGCGGGAGTAGCGAGCAGTACTTC	CSARSRSGSSEQYF
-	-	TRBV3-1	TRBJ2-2	TGTGCCAGCAGCCAAGCTAACGGGGAGCTGTTTTTT	CASSQANGELFF
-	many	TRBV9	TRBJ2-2	TGTGCCAGCAGCAATCCAAGGGGCACCGGGGAGCTGTTTTTT	CASSNPRGTGELFF
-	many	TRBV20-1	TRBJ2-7	TGCAGTGCTAGGCTCCGTGGGGGCTCCTACGAGCAGTACTTC	CSARLRGGSYEQYF
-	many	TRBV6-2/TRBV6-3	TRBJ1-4	TGTGCCAGCAGTTACGTCGGCGTGGATGAAAAACTGTTTTTT	CASSYVGVDEKLFF